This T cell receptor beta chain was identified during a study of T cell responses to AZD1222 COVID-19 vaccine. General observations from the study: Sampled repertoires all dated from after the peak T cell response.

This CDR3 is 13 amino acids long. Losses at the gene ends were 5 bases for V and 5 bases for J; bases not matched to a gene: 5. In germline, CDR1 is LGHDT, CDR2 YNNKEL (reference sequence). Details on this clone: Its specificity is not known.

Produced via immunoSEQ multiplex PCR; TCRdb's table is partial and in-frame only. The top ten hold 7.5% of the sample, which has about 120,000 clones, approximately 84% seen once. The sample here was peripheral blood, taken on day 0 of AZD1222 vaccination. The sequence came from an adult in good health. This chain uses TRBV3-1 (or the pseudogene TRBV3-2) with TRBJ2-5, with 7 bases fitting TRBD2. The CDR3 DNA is TGTGCCAGCAGCTCGACTAGCATGGAGACCCAGTACTTC. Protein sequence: CASSSTSMETQYF.